The rows below give T cell receptor beta chains drawn from one sample of a study of blood T cells in healthy people across ages. TCRdb itself ran the 5' RACE reads through MiXCR, one entry per CDR3 protein. The profile covers hundreds of thousands of distinct CDR3 sequences, with roughly 50% appearing a single time and roughly 30% taken by the ten largest. The source material was blood. These receptors all stem from a woman aged 60-70 years in good health. Both conserved end residues are part of each CDR3. A D gene is named only where the DNA matches it firmly. The listing skips clone size in some rows; elsewhere it reads once, few, many or a size class.

abundance	v_gene	j_gene	d_gene	CDR3nt	CDR3aa
few	TRBV11-3	TRBJ2-1	NA	TGTGCCAGCAGCTTATCGACGGCCAATGAGCAGTTCTTC	CASSLSTANEQFF
NA	TRBV4-2	TRBJ2-1	NA	TGTGCCAGCAGCCAAGATAATAGCGGTCCGCACAATGAGCAGTTCTTC	CASSQDNSGPHNEQFF
NA	TRBV28	TRBJ2-6	NA	TGTGCCAGCAGACTTACAGGGACCTCTGGGGCCAACGTCCTGACTTTC	CASRLTGTSGANVLTF
once	TRBV28	TRBJ2-7	TRBD2	TGTGCCAGCAGTTTAGCGGGAGGGTCCTCCTACAATGAGCAGTACTTC	CASSLAGGSSYNEQYF
NA	TRBV6-2/TRBV6-3	TRBJ1-2	NA	TGTGCCAGCACCGAAGGGATTCGTGGCTACACCTTC	CASTEGIRGYTF
few	TRBV3-1	TRBJ2-5	NA	TGTGCCAGCAGCCAAGGTTTCGCGGGGACGGGAGAAGAGACCCAGTACTTC	CASSQGFAGTGEETQYF
NA	TRBV12-3/TRBV12-4	TRBJ2-5	TRBD1	TGTGCCAGCAGTTCGGACAGGGACAATGAGCAGTACTTC	CASSSDRDNEQYF
few	TRBV4-3	TRBJ1-5	NA	TGCGCCAGCAGCCAAGATTGGGTATCGTACCAGCCCCAGCATTTT	CASSQDWVSYQPQHF
NA	TRBV5-4	TRBJ2-3	NA	TGTGCCAGCAGCTTGAGTGGGAGAGGGGGCACAGATACGCAGTATTTT	CASSLSGRGGTDTQYF
few	TRBV29-1	TRBJ2-7	TRBD1	TGCAGCGTTCATGCAGGGGGCTCGTACGAGCAGTACTTC	CSVHAGGSYEQYF
once	TRBV5-1	TRBJ1-2	NA	TGCGCCCGCAGCATTTCGGGGTATGGCTACACCTTC	CARSISGYGYTF
few	TRBV7-2	TRBJ2-7	NA	TGTGCCAGCAGCTTCCGACATAGCTACGAGCAGTACTTC	CASSFRHSYEQYF
NA	TRBV7-3	TRBJ2-5	TRBD2	TGTGCCAGCAGCTTAATTGCGGGAGAGGCGAGAGAGACCCGGTACTTC	CASSLIAGEARETRYF
NA	TRBV7-2	TRBJ2-1	TRBD2	TGTGCCAGCAGCTTAGATAGTAGCGGGAGCCGCTACAATGAGCAGTTCTTC	CASSLDSSGSRYNEQFF